This is a list of T cell receptor beta chains from one sample in a study of cytomegalovirus exposure and HLA in healthy donors. The table came from immunoSEQ multiplex PCR; TCRdb's copy has only in-frame clones and leaves some out. Seen here are about 130,000 clones, roughly 78% observed once, and the top ten hold 1%. Sequenced sample: PBMCs. The receptors derive from a man aged 35-49 years in good health and CMV-seronegative. Both conserved end residues are part of each CDR3. A D gene is named only where the DNA matches it firmly. A row's size may be missing; if present it is once, few, many or a size class.

d_call: .; clone_size: .; v_call: TRBV11-2; j_call: TRBJ1-2; cdr3_nt: TGTGCCAGCAGCTCCACAGGGCCCCCCGGCTACACCTTC; cdr3_aa: CASSSTGPPGYTF
d_call: TRBD2; clone_size: .; v_call: TRBV19; j_call: TRBJ2-5; cdr3_nt: TGTGCCAGTAGCCCCTCCATTAGCGGGAGGGCCTCGGAGACCCAGTACTTC; cdr3_aa: CASSPSISGRASETQYF
d_call: TRBD2; clone_size: once; v_call: TRBV7-3; j_call: TRBJ2-1; cdr3_nt: TGTGCCAGCAGCTTAATAGCGGGAGACGAGCAGTTCTTC; cdr3_aa: CASSLIAGDEQFF
d_call: TRBD2; clone_size: .; v_call: TRBV5-1; j_call: TRBJ2-7; cdr3_nt: TGCGCCAGCAGCTCTCTGACTAGCGGATCCTACGAGCAGTACTTC; cdr3_aa: CASSSLTSGSYEQYF
d_call: TRBD1; clone_size: once; v_call: TRBV28; j_call: TRBJ2-7; cdr3_nt: TGTGCCAGCAGTTTGGGGACAGGCTCCTACGAGCAGTACTTC; cdr3_aa: CASSLGTGSYEQYF
d_call: .; clone_size: .; v_call: TRBV5-1; j_call: TRBJ1-2; cdr3_nt: TGCGCCAGCAGCGAAGCGGACAGAACTAACTATGGCTACACCTTC; cdr3_aa: CASSEADRTNYGYTF
d_call: TRBD1; clone_size: .; v_call: TRBV6-1; j_call: TRBJ1-6; cdr3_nt: TGTGCCAGCAGTGCCCCCCGGGACAGACTCAATTCACCCCTCCACTTT; cdr3_aa: CASSAPRDRLNSPLHF
d_call: .; clone_size: once; v_call: TRBV10-1; j_call: TRBJ2-2; cdr3_nt: TGCGCCAGCAGTGCGGGTGTCACCGGGGAGCTGTTTTTT; cdr3_aa: CASSAGVTGELFF
d_call: TRBD2; clone_size: .; v_call: TRBV6-6; j_call: TRBJ2-7; cdr3_nt: TGTGCCAGCAGTGGGACTAGCGGCGCCGGGGAGCAGTACTTC; cdr3_aa: CASSGTSGAGEQYF
d_call: TRBD1; clone_size: .; v_call: TRBV7-7; j_call: TRBJ2-5; cdr3_nt: TGTGCCAGCAGCGCAAGGGGGCGCCAAGAGACCCAGTACTTC; cdr3_aa: CASSARGRQETQYF
d_call: .; clone_size: few; v_call: TRBV30; j_call: TRBJ1-5; cdr3_nt: TGTGCCTGGAGTGATGCAGACAATCAGCCCCAGCATTTT; cdr3_aa: CAWSDADNQPQHF
d_call: TRBD2; clone_size: .; v_call: TRBV7-6; j_call: TRBJ2-5; cdr3_nt: TGTGCCAGCAGCGCCCCGGGACTAGGGGAGACCCAGTACTTC; cdr3_aa: CASSAPGLGETQYF
d_call: .; clone_size: .; v_call: TRBV29-1; j_call: TRBJ1-1; cdr3_nt: TGCAGCACACAGAACCTGAACACTGAAGCTTTCTTT; cdr3_aa: CSTQNLNTEAFF
d_call: TRBD1; clone_size: .; v_call: TRBV5-1; j_call: TRBJ1-2; cdr3_nt: TGCGCCAGCAGCTTGGAGGGACAGGGACTAGATGGCTACACCTTC; cdr3_aa: CASSLEGQGLDGYTF
d_call: TRBD2; clone_size: .; v_call: TRBV5-4; j_call: TRBJ2-1; cdr3_nt: TGTGCCAGCAGCTTGGCCGGCGGGAGGGCCTACAATGAGCAGTTCTTC; cdr3_aa: CASSLAGGRAYNEQFF
d_call: .; clone_size: once; v_call: TRBV29-1; j_call: TRBJ2-7; cdr3_nt: TGCAGCATAAGCTACTCCGAAGGGGGTGGGGACTACGAGCAGTACTTC; cdr3_aa: CSISYSEGGGDYEQYF
d_call: TRBD1; clone_size: .; v_call: TRBV6-5; j_call: TRBJ2-1; cdr3_nt: TGTGCCAGCAGGGGACAGGGGGCCCCCTACAATGAGCAGTTCTTC; cdr3_aa: CASRGQGAPYNEQFF
d_call: .; clone_size: .; v_call: TRBV6-5; j_call: TRBJ2-7; cdr3_nt: TGTGCCAGCAGTTACTCGGCAGGGGGGTTCTACGAGCAGTACTTC; cdr3_aa: CASSYSAGGFYEQYF
d_call: .; clone_size: .; v_call: TRBV14; j_call: TRBJ2-7; cdr3_nt: TGTGCCAGCAGCCAAGGGGGCGGGGAGTTAGACGAGCAGTACTTC; cdr3_aa: CASSQGGGELDEQYF
d_call: TRBD1; clone_size: few; v_call: TRBV30; j_call: TRBJ1-1; cdr3_nt: TGTGCCGGGGACAGGGAAAACACTGAAGCTTTCTTT; cdr3_aa: CAGDRENTEAFF
d_call: TRBD2; clone_size: once; v_call: TRBV18; j_call: TRBJ2-1; cdr3_nt: TGTGCCAGCTCTTCCCGACTAGCGGGAGGGCCCGGCAATGAGCAGTTCTTC; cdr3_aa: CASSSRLAGGPGNEQFF
d_call: TRBD1; clone_size: .; v_call: TRBV30; j_call: TRBJ2-4; cdr3_nt: TGTGCCTGGAGACTACCGGGACAGGGGATAAACATTCAGTACTTC; cdr3_aa: CAWRLPGQGINIQYF
d_call: TRBD1; clone_size: .; v_call: TRBV28; j_call: TRBJ1-5; cdr3_nt: TGTGCCAGCAAAAGGGACAGGGACGGCGTGATGGCTTCTGGCAATCAGCCCCAGCATTTT; cdr3_aa: CASKRDRDGVMASGNQPQHF
d_call: .; clone_size: .; v_call: TRBV2; j_call: TRBJ2-1; cdr3_nt: TGTGCCAGCAGTGTTCCGGGAGCTAGCTGGTTCTTC; cdr3_aa: CASSVPGASWFF
d_call: TRBD2; clone_size: .; v_call: TRBV5-1; j_call: TRBJ2-7; cdr3_nt: TGCGCCAGCAGCCCATTGGGGGGGGACGGGTACGAGCAGTACTTC; cdr3_aa: CASSPLGGDGYEQYF
d_call: .; clone_size: .; v_call: TRBV19; j_call: TRBJ1-1; cdr3_nt: TGTGCCAGTAGTCGACAGGAGAACACTGAAGCTTTCTTT; cdr3_aa: CASSRQENTEAFF
d_call: TRBD2; clone_size: .; v_call: TRBV18; j_call: TRBJ2-1; cdr3_nt: TGTGCCAGCTCACCAACGGGACTAGCGGGGGGGATCCCCGGGGAGCAGTTCTTC; cdr3_aa: CASSPTGLAGGIPGEQFF
d_call: .; clone_size: .; v_call: TRBV6-6; j_call: TRBJ1-1; cdr3_nt: TGTGCCAGCAGTTCCCACCTCGGGGGCACTGAAGCTTTCTTT; cdr3_aa: CASSSHLGGTEAFF
d_call: .; clone_size: .; v_call: TRBV15; j_call: TRBJ2-7; cdr3_nt: TGTGCCACCAGCAGAGATCGGGACTCCCTCGCGAGCTCCTACGAGCAGTACTTC; cdr3_aa: CATSRDRDSLASSYEQYF
d_call: .; clone_size: .; v_call: TRBV6-1; j_call: TRBJ1-2; cdr3_nt: TGTGCCAGCAGTGACAGGTCTAACTATGGCTACACCTTC; cdr3_aa: CASSDRSNYGYTF
d_call: TRBD1; clone_size: .; v_call: TRBV7-2; j_call: TRBJ1-1; cdr3_nt: TGTGCCAGCAGCACCCAGGGGGACACTGAAGCTTTCTTT; cdr3_aa: CASSTQGDTEAFF
d_call: .; clone_size: .; v_call: TRBV29-1; j_call: TRBJ1-5; cdr3_nt: TGCAGCGTTGGCGGGTACAATCAGCCCCAGCATTTT; cdr3_aa: CSVGGYNQPQHF
d_call: .; clone_size: .; v_call: TRBV7-8; j_call: TRBJ2-1; cdr3_nt: TGTGCCAGCAGCTTAGAGGGCAGGGCCCACAATGAGCAGTTCTTC; cdr3_aa: CASSLEGRAHNEQFF
d_call: .; clone_size: .; v_call: TRBV19; j_call: TRBJ1-4; cdr3_nt: TGTGCCAGTACAGGGGTTGCAACTAATGAAAAACTGTTTTTT; cdr3_aa: CASTGVATNEKLFF
d_call: TRBD2; clone_size: .; v_call: TRBV5-6; j_call: TRBJ2-5; cdr3_nt: TGTGCCAGCAGCCCGGGGGGCGGGAGGGCCTGGGAGACCCAGTACTTC; cdr3_aa: CASSPGGGRAWETQYF
d_call: .; clone_size: once; v_call: TRBV6-5; j_call: TRBJ1-5; cdr3_nt: TGTGCCAGCAGTTACTCGGGGAGGGAATGGAATCAGCCCCAGCATTTT; cdr3_aa: CASSYSGREWNQPQHF
d_call: TRBD1; clone_size: .; v_call: TRBV7-9; j_call: TRBJ1-2; cdr3_nt: TGTGCCAGCAGCTTTCCGGACAGGCCTAACGAGGGCTACACCTTC; cdr3_aa: CASSFPDRPNEGYTF
d_call: .; clone_size: .; v_call: TRBV2; j_call: TRBJ1-5; cdr3_nt: TGTGCCAGCAGTGAAGGGTGGTTAGATCAGCCCCAGCATTTT; cdr3_aa: CASSEGWLDQPQHF
d_call: TRBD2; clone_size: .; v_call: TRBV6-1; j_call: TRBJ2-7; cdr3_nt: TGTGCCACCGGGGGGGCGTTGATTGAGGAGCAGTACTTC; cdr3_aa: CATGGALIEEQYF
d_call: .; clone_size: .; v_call: TRBV5-1; j_call: TRBJ2-5; cdr3_nt: TGCGCCAGCAGCCCCGCTACGGGTGGAGAAACGACCCAGTACTTC; cdr3_aa: CASSPATGGETTQYF
d_call: TRBD2; clone_size: .; v_call: TRBV7-6; j_call: TRBJ2-7; cdr3_nt: TGTGCCAGCAGCGCTCGACCGGGACTAGCGGGAGAGCAGTACTTC; cdr3_aa: CASSARPGLAGEQYF
d_call: TRBD2; clone_size: .; v_call: TRBV6-5; j_call: TRBJ2-3; cdr3_nt: TGTGCCAGCAGTGGACTAGCGGGAGTTGGAGATACGCAGTATTTT; cdr3_aa: CASSGLAGVGDTQYF
d_call: .; clone_size: .; v_call: TRBV28; j_call: TRBJ2-7; cdr3_nt: TGTGCCAGCAGTCCCACGACAATCTCCTACGAGCAGTACTTC; cdr3_aa: CASSPTTISYEQYF
d_call: TRBD1; clone_size: .; v_call: TRBV7-9; j_call: TRBJ1-2; cdr3_nt: TGTGCCAGCAGGGGGAGACAGGGCAACTATGACTATGGCTACACCTTC; cdr3_aa: CASRGRQGNYDYGYTF
d_call: .; clone_size: .; v_call: TRBV7-2; j_call: TRBJ2-7; cdr3_nt: TGTGCCAGCAGCTTAGCGGGCAGCACCTACGAGCAGTACTTC; cdr3_aa: CASSLAGSTYEQYF
d_call: TRBD1; clone_size: .; v_call: TRBV11-3; j_call: TRBJ2-5; cdr3_nt: TGTGCCAGCAGCCCCGGGACAGGGTCCCAAGAGACCCAGTACTTC; cdr3_aa: CASSPGTGSQETQYF
d_call: TRBD2; clone_size: .; v_call: TRBV6-1; j_call: TRBJ2-5; cdr3_nt: TGTGCCAGCAGTGAAGCCAATAGCGGGGGGGGACAAGAGACCCAGTACTTC; cdr3_aa: CASSEANSGGGQETQYF